The 2 T cell receptor beta chains below all came from one sample that was sequenced in a study of immune evolution from preneoplasia to lung adenocarcinoma (dated by TCRdb to about 2021). Library generation was performed with the immunoSEQ multiplex PCR assay. Held by TCRdb, this immuneACCESS table contains in-frame sequences only and omits some clones. Under half of the omission traces to an unresolved V gene where checked; the cause of the rest is unknown. The sample includes around 4,500 clones, with more than 75% observed a single time. Of the sample, about 9% falls within the top ten clones. The sample taken for sequencing was FFPE lung adenocarcinoma in situ tissue. In the paper's terms, the cell subset or site label means: preinvasive adenocarcinoma in situ (AIS). These receptors came from a person aged 70 to 80 with lung adenocarcinoma.

The CDR3 DNA sequence: TGCGCCAGCAGCTTTGAAGCCCTTCCTGCAAACGAGCAGTACTTC. It is translated as CASSFEALPANEQYF. This chain uses TRBV5-1 with TRBJ2-7; D remains ambiguous. This CDR3 comprises 15 residues. Germline V gene sequence: CDR1 SGHRS, CDR2 YFSETQ. V shed 2 bases and J shed 5 bases, with 17 bases lying between them. Complete variable domain (other parts from reference TRBV5-1 and TRBJ2-7): KAGVTQTPRYLIKTRGQQVTLSCSPISGHRSVSWYQQTPGQGLQFLFEYFSETQRNKGNFPGRFSGRQFSNSRSEMNVSTLELGDSALYLCASSFEALPANEQYFGPGTRLTVT.

Only a few counts were recorded for this clone. This chain connects TRBV7-9 to TRBJ2-1; 8 bases match TRBD1. The ends lost 2 bases at V and 5 bases at J; junction bases unmatched: 2. CDR3 length equals 14 residues. The germline V gene has CDR1 SEHNR and CDR2 FQNEAQ (reference sequence). The CDR3 DNA sequence: TGTGCCAGCAGCTTAAGACAGGGGAACAATGAGCAGTTCTTC. This encodes CASSLRQGNNEQFF.